Listed here are 26 T cell receptor beta chains from one sample, sequenced in a study of T cells in Graves' hyperthyroidism and ophthalmopathy. What was amplified from RNA transcripts were TCR beta CDR3 regions. The TCR CDR3 was amplified in a first-round RT-PCR using the HTBI primer set. Via MiXCR, TCRdb re-called the multiplex PCR reads, giving one row per CDR3 protein. The sample lists roughly 700,000 distinct CDR3 sequences, 12% to 15% occurring once. The sequencing input was blood. The receptors derive from a woman between 18 and 29 years old with Graves' hyperthyroidism.

This clonotype was detected only a few times. V and J are TRBV9 and TRBJ2-1; 9 bases align to TRBD1. Germline values: CDR1 SGDLS, CDR2 YYNGEE. V gave up 6 bases and J gave up 2 bases; unmatched junction bases: 3. This CDR3 has 14 amino acids. The DNA for the CDR3 is TGTGCCAGCACCACAGGGGGCCCCTACAATGAGCAGTTCTTC. Its protein is CASTTGGPYNEQFF.

This clonotype was seen a handful of times. A much larger clone lies one base from this, so it may be a read error. V gene TRBV5-5 combines with J gene TRBJ2-3, with a possible D match to TRBD2 (5 bases). V was trimmed by 1 base and J by 5 bases, leaving 17 bases between them. The CDR3 extends over 16 amino acids. Looked up from germline, CDR1 is SGHKS and CDR2 is YYEKEE (reference sequence). The CDR3 DNA reads TGTGCCAGCAGCTTGAATATAAACGCAGGAGGAGATACGCAGTATTTT. Its translation is CASSLNINAGGDTQYF.

This clonotype was counted at least ten times. CDR3: CSADLSGWGGRGYTF. Here the CDR3 DNA reads TGCAGTGCCGACCTCTCGGGATGGGGCGGCCGGGGCTACACCTTC. The V and J genes are TRBV20-1 and TRBJ1-2, with D possibly matching TRBD1 (5 bases). Germline CDR1 DFQATT, CDR2 SNEGSKA (reference sequence). The CDR3 runs 15 residues. The V end was cut by 6 bases, the J end by 8 bases, with 25 bases between.

The chain couples TRBV15 to TRBJ1-1; D gene uncertain. The CDR3 consists of 14 residues. Trimming left V 2 bases short and J 1 base short, with 8 bases between. Germline loops: CDR1 LNHNV, CDR2 YYDKDF (reference sequence). CDR3 nucleotide sequence: TGTGCCACCAGCAGAATGGAATGGAACACTGAAGCTTTCTTT. It yields the protein CATSRMEWNTEAFF.

In its sample, this clonotype was seen a few times. The chain carries TRBV5-6 and TRBJ1-2; TRBD1 might be the D (5 bases). Per germline, CDR1 SGHDT and CDR2 YYEEEE. This CDR3 contains 14 residues. V lost 6 bases, J lost 4 bases, and 16 bases lay in between. In DNA form, the CDR3 reads TGTGCCAGCAACACAGGATTGGGCCTCTATGGCTACACCTTC. It codes for CASNTGLGLYGYTF.

The sample holds many counts of this clonotype. The chain uses TRBV6-2 or TRBV6-3 and TRBJ2-7, with D possibly called TRBD1 or TRBD2 (5 bases each). Germline CDR1 reads MNHEY; CDR2 reads SVGEGT. V lost 5 bases, J lost 5 bases, and 19 bases lay in between. CDR3 length: 15 residues. This CDR3 reads CASSPTGTVPHEQYF. DNA for the CDR3: TGTGCCAGCAGTCCGACCGGGACGGTCCCACACGAGCAGTACTTC.

In this sample, this clonotype turned up a few times. The CDR3: CASSYSISRTPSYNEQFF. DNA of the CDR3: TGTGCCAGCAGTTACTCGATCAGCCGAACCCCCTCCTACAATGAGCAGTTCTTC. This sequence joins TRBV6-5 and TRBJ2-1; D remains ambiguous. Germline CDR1 is MNHEY and CDR2 is SVGAGI. This CDR3 is 18 amino acids long. V lost 0 bases and J 0 bases, leaving 15 bases between the germline ends.

This chain uses TRBV6-2 or TRBV6-3 with TRBJ1-4, with D perhaps matching TRBD1 (5 bases). Germline V gene sequence: CDR1 MNHEY, CDR2 SVGEGT. Trimming took off 6 bases at V and 4 bases at J, with 12 bases between the two ends. The length of the CDR3 is 14 residues. CDR3 protein: CASSRDSVNEKLFF. The CDR3 DNA follows: TGTGCCAGCAGCCGCGACAGCGTTAATGAAAAACTGTTTTTT.

The chain uses TRBV2 and TRBJ1-1; D perhaps matches TRBD1 (5 bases). The length of the CDR3 is 21 residues. V gave up 3 bases and J gave up 0 bases, with 29 bases separating them. Germline assignment: CDR1 SNHLY and CDR2 FYNNEI. DNA of the CDR3: TGTGCCAGCAGTGATTGGTATCGGAGGTCCAGGGCCAAACTAATGAACACTGAAGCTTTCTTT. The encoded protein is CASSDWYRRSRAKLMNTEAFF.

This clonotype was seen ten or more times. The chain recombines TRBV2 with TRBJ1-2; 8 bases map to TRBD1. Germline CDR1 and CDR2: SNHLY and FYNNEI. V lost 6 bases, J lost 5 bases, and 11 bases stayed unmatched. This CDR3 has 15 amino acids. The DNA of the CDR3 is TGTGCCAGCAGGGGGACAGGCAGCCCCCTTTATGGCTACACCTTC. Its translation is CASRGTGSPLYGYTF.

In this sample, this clonotype turned up many times. The chain recombines TRBV30 with TRBJ2-6; unclear D gene. There are 14 residues in the CDR3. V was clipped by 7 bases and J by 0 bases, with 10 bases between them. The germline gives CDR1 GTSNPN, CDR2 SVGIG (reference sequence). As DNA, the CDR3 is TGTGCCTCCAGAGCCTTCTCTGGGGCCAACGTCCTGACTTTC. Amino acids: CASRAFSGANVLTF.

The chain employs TRBV4-1 and TRBJ2-3; possibly TRBD1 or TRBD2 for D (6 bases each). Per the germline V gene, CDR1 is MGHRA and CDR2 is YSYEKL. The length of the CDR3 is 17 residues. V lost 0 bases to trimming and J lost 6 bases, with 19 bases between them. CDR3 coding DNA: TGCGCCAGCAGCCAAGATCCGCCCGGGGGCGGAGGGGATACGCAGTATTTT. It is translated as CASSQDPPGGGGDTQYF.

The chain has TRBV10-1 and TRBJ2-1; D may match TRBD1 or TRBD2 (5 bases each). Germline lookup yields CDR1 WNHNN and CDR2 SYGVQD (reference sequence). This CDR3 has 14 residues. Trimming left V 5 bases short and J 5 bases short, with 13 bases between. The CDR3 nucleotides are TGCGCCAGCAGTTGGGGGAGAAAGGACAATGAGCAGTTCTTC. Its protein is CASSWGRKDNEQFF.

This clonotype has a handful of counts. V is TRBV24-1 and J is TRBJ2-7, with D uncertain. Germline CDR1 reads KGHDR; CDR2 reads SFDVKD. The V gene lost 12 bases and the J gene lost 6 bases, with 26 bases spanning the gap. CDR3 length: 15 amino acids. As DNA, the CDR3 is TGTGCCGCCTACCCCTCCCGTCCCTCCCATAGCGAGCAGTACTTC. This sequence encodes CAAYPSRPSHSEQYF.

This clonotype was detected ten times or more. The J gene is TRBJ2-7, the V gene TRBV7-2; 16 bases match TRBD2. The V gene end was trimmed by 5 bases and the J gene end by 2 bases; junction bases not matched to a gene: 9. The CDR3 spans 18 residues. The germline V gene encodes CDR1 SGHTA and CDR2 FQGNSA. CDR3 in DNA: TGTGCCAGCAGCCCGACGGGACTAGCGGGAGGGCTAACCTACGAGCAGTACTTC. It encodes CASSPTGLAGGLTYEQYF.

This clonotype was counted ten times or more. The chain recombines TRBV30 with TRBJ2-7; D is unclear. V lost 0 bases and J lost 3, with 12 bases in between. The germline CDR1 and CDR2 sequences are GTSNPN and SVGIG (reference sequence). The CDR3 runs to 14 residues. As DNA, the CDR3 is TGTGCCTGGAGTGTAGCCAGCCCCAACTACGAGCAGTACTTC. Residues: CAWSVASPNYEQYF.

This clonotype was observed a few times. V and J are TRBV28 and TRBJ1-4; D is uncertain. The CDR3 has 12 amino acids. CDR1 MDHEN and CDR2 SYDVKM come from the germline V gene. The CDR3 bases are TGTGCTACTAAGGTGAAAGGTGAAAAACTGTTTTTT. Translation gives CATKVKGEKLFF.

This clonotype was counted at least ten times. The V and J genes are TRBV6-1 and TRBJ2-1; 10 nucleotides match TRBD2. This CDR3 spans 15 amino acids. The germline gives CDR1 MNHNS, CDR2 SASEGT. J lost 9 bases, V lost 1 base, and 6 bases had no gene match. CDR3 region: CASSEGTSGIGEQFF. The CDR3 DNA follows: TGTGCCAGCAGTGAAGGTACTAGCGGGATAGGTGAGCAGTTCTTC.

This clonotype has more than one count but fewer than ten. The chain joins TRBV6-2 or TRBV6-3 to TRBJ2-7; no reliable D call. The CDR3 is 12 amino acids. The V end lost 2 bases, the J end lost 4 bases, and 6 bases lay between the germline ends. The germline CDR1 and CDR2 sequences are MNHEY and SVGEGT. The CDR3 sequence: CASSYPQYEQYF. The CDR3 DNA follows: TGTGCCAGCAGTTACCCTCAGTACGAGCAGTACTTC.

This clonotype came up many times. The J gene is TRBJ1-1, the V gene TRBV12-3 or TRBV12-4; D is possibly TRBD1 (6 bases). The V and J ends lost 0 bases and 2 bases respectively, with 10 bases between them. The CDR3 extends over 15 amino acids. CDR3 nucleotide sequence: TGTGCCAGCAGTTTAGCCGGACAGATAAACACTGAAGCTTTCTTT. Protein product: CASSLAGQINTEAFF.

The chain has TRBV12-3 or TRBV12-4 and TRBJ2-3, with TRBD2 matching 12 bases. The CDR3 is 14 residues long. V was pared by 6 bases and J by 5 bases, with 3 bases of the junction left unmatched. CDR3 in DNA: TGTGCCAGCAGGTCGGGACTAGCGGGAGATACGCAGTATTTT. Protein: CASRSGLAGDTQYF.

This clonotype has ten or more counts. The J gene is TRBJ2-7, the V gene TRBV28; D ambiguous. The CDR3 spans 14 residues. Trimming removed 2 bases at V and 9 bases at J, with 17 bases between. CDR1 is MDHEN and CDR2 is SYDVKM in the germline V gene. CDR3 in amino acids: CASSLGGPRLGQYF. The CDR3 DNA sequence: TGTGCCAGCAGTTTAGGTGGCCCACGTTTGGGGCAGTACTTC.

This clonotype was counted a few times. This rearrangement joins TRBV20-1 to TRBJ2-2; D is possibly TRBD1 (5 bases). Between the trimmed V and J ends, which lost 5 bases and 1 base, there was a span of 14 bases. The V gene's germline CDR1 is DFQATT and CDR2 SNEGSKA (reference sequence). The CDR3 totals 15 residues. The CDR3 DNA reads TGCAGTGCTCAAGACAGATCGGGGAACACCGGGGAGCTGTTTTTT. Translated: CSAQDRSGNTGELFF.

This clonotype was detected a few times. The V and J genes are TRBV15 and TRBJ1-1; D is uncertain. Looked up from germline, CDR1 is LNHNV and CDR2 is YYDKDF (reference sequence). The CDR3 covers 13 residues. Trimming stripped 6 bases from V and 4 bases from J, with 12 bases between. The CDR3 DNA reads TGTGCCACCAGTGGGGTTTTTGGCACTGAAGCTTTCTTT. Protein sequence: CATSGVFGTEAFF. Full variable domain (outside the CDR3, taken from reference TRBV15 and TRBJ1-1): DAMVIQNPRYQVTQFGKPVTLSCSQTLNHNVMYWYQQKSSQAPKLLFHYYDKDFNNEADTPDNFQSRRPNTSFCFLDIRSPGLGDTAMYLCATSGVFGTEAFFGQGTRLTVV.

This clonotype was recorded a few times. The rearrangement joins TRBV29-1 to TRBJ2-2; 9 bases line up with TRBD1. Germline-derived CDR1 and CDR2 are SQVTM and ANQGSEA. This CDR3 is 16 amino acids long. The V segment lost 2 bases and the J segment 4 bases; nucleotides outside the gene matches: 8. CDR3 loop: CSVELPGQGRTGELFF. CDR3 coding DNA: TGCAGCGTTGAACTCCCCGGACAGGGGCGCACCGGGGAGCTGTTTTTT.

At least ten counts were recorded for this clonotype. The chain carries TRBV20-1 and TRBJ1-4; no reliable D call. The V end lost 0 bases, the J end lost 7 bases, and 9 bases lay between the germline ends. The CDR3 is 13 amino acids. Per germline, CDR1 DFQATT and CDR2 SNEGSKA (reference sequence). The CDR3 region is CSARDHLGEKLFF. For the CDR3, the DNA is TGCAGTGCTAGAGATCATTTGGGTGAAAAACTGTTTTTT.